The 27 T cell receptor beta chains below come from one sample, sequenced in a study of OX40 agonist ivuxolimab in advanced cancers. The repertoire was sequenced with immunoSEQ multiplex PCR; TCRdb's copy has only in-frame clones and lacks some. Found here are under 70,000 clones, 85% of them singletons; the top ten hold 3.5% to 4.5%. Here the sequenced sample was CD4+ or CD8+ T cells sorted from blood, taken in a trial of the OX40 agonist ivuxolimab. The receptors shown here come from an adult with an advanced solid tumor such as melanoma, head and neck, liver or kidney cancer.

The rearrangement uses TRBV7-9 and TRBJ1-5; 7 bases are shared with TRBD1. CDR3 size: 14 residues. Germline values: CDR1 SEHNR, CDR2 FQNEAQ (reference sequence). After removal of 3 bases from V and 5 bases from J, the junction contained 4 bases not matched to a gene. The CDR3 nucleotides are TGTGCCAGCAGCTTTTCCCAGGGGGATCAGCCCCAGCATTTT. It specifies CASSFSQGDQPQHF. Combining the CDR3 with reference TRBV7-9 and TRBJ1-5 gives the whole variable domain DTGVSQNPRHKITKRGQNVTFRCDPISEHNRLYWYRQTLGQGPEFLTYFQNEAQLEKSRLLSDRFSAERPKGSFSTLEIQRTEQGDSAMYLCASSFSQGDQPQHFGDGTRLSIL.

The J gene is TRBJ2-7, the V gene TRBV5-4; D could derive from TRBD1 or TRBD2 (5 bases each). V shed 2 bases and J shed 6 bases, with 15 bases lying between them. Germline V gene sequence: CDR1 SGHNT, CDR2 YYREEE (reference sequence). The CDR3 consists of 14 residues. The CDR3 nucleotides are TGTGCCAGCAGCTTCGGGCTTACAGGAGGCGAGCAGTACTTC. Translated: CASSFGLTGGEQYF.

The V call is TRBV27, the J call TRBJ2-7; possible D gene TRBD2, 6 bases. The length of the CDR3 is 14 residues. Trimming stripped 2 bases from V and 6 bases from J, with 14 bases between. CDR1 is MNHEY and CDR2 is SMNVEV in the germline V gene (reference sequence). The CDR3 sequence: CASSLGQLGGEQYF. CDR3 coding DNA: TGTGCCAGCAGTTTAGGCCAGCTGGGGGGCGAGCAGTACTTC.

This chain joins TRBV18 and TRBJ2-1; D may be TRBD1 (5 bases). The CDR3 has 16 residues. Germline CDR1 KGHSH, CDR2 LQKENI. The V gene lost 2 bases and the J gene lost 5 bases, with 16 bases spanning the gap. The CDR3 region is CASSPSRTRLNNEQFF. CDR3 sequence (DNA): TGTGCCAGCTCACCATCTCGGACACGACTCAACAATGAGCAGTTCTTC.

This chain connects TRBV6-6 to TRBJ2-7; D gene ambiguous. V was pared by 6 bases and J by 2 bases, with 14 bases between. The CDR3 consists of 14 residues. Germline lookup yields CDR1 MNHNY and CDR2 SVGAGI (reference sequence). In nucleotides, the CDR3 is TGTGCCAGCAGACATAGGACGGATGCCTACGAGCAGTACTTC. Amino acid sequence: CASRHRTDAYEQYF.

The CDR3 is CASSQVVFNQPQHF. The DNA of the CDR3 is TGCGCCAGCAGCCAAGTTGTTTTCAATCAGCCCCAGCATTTT. The chain is built from TRBV4-1 and TRBJ1-5; D is ambiguous. Germline CDR1 and CDR2: MGHRA and YSYEKL. Trimming left V 1 base short and J 3 bases short, with 7 bases between. The CDR3 covers 14 residues.

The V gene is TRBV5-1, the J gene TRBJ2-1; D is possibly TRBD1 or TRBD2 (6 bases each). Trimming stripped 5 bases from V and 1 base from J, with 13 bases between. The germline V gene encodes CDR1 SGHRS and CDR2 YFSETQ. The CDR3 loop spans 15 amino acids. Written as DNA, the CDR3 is TGCGCCAGCAGTCGCGGGACACCATCCTACAATGAGCAGTTCTTC. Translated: CASSRGTPSYNEQFF.

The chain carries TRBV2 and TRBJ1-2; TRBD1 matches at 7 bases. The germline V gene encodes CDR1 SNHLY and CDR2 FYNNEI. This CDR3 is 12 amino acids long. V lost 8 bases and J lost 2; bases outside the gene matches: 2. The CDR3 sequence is CASGQANYGYTF. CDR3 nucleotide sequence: TGTGCCAGCGGACAGGCCAACTATGGCTACACCTTC.

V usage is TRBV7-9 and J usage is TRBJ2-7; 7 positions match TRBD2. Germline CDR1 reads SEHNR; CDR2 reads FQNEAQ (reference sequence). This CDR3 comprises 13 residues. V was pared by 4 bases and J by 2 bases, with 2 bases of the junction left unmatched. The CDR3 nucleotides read TGTGCCAGCAGCTCAAGCGGGGCCTACGAGCAGTACTTC. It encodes CASSSSGAYEQYF.

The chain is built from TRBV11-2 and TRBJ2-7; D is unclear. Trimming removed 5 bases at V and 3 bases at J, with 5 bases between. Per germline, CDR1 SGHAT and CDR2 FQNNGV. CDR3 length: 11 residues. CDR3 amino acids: CASSPNYEQYF. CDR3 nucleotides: TGTGCCAGCAGCCCCAACTACGAGCAGTACTTC.

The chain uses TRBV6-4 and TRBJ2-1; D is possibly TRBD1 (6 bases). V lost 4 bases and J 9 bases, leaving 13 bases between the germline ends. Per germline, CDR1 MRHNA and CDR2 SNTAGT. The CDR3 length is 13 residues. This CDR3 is CASSATGSLEQFF. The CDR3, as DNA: TGTGCCAGCAGTGCTACAGGGTCCCTTGAGCAGTTCTTC.

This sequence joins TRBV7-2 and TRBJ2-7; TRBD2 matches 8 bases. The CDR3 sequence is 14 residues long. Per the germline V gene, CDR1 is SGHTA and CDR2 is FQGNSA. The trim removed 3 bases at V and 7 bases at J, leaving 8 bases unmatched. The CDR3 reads CASSLYGTSQEQYF. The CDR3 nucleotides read TGTGCCAGCAGCTTGTACGGGACTAGTCAAGAGCAGTACTTC.

The CDR3 DNA sequence: TGTGCCAGCAGCATCGGACAGGGCGACCAAGAGACCCAGTACTTC. Protein: CASSIGQGDQETQYF. The V call is TRBV7-9, the J call TRBJ2-5; 8 nucleotides line up with TRBD1. The ends lost 5 bases at V and 0 bases at J; junction bases unmatched: 5. The CDR3 consists of 15 residues. In germline, CDR1 is SEHNR, CDR2 FQNEAQ (reference sequence).

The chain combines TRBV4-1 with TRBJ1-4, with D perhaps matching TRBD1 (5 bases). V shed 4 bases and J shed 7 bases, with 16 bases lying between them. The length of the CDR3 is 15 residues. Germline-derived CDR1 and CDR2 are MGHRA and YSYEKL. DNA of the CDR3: TGCGCCAGCAGCCGCCAGGGTTGGGAGGGTGAAAAACTGTTTTTT. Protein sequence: CASSRQGWEGEKLFF.

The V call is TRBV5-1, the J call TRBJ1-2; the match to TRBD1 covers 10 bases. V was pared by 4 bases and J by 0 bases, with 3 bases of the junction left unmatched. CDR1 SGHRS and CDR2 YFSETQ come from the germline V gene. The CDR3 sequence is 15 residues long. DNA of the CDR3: TGCGCCAGCAGCAAAGGACAGGGGGCTAACTATGGCTACACCTTC. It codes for CASSKGQGANYGYTF.

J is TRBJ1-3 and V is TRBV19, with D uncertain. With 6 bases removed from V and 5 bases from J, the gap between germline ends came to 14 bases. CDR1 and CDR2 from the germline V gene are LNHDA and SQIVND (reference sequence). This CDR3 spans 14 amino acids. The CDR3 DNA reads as TGTGCCAGTAGCCAAGTGGGCTTGAGAAACACCATATATTTT. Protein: CASSQVGLRNTIYF.

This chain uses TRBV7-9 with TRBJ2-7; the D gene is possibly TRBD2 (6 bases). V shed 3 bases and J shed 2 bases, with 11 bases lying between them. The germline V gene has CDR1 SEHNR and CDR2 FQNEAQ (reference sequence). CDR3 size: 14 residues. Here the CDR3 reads CASSFGSGTYEQYF. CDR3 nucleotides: TGTGCCAGCAGCTTCGGGAGTGGAACCTACGAGCAGTACTTC.

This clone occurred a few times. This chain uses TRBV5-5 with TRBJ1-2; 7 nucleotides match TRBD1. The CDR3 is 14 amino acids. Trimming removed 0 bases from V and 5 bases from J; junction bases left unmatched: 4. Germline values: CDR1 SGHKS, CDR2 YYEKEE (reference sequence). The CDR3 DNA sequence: TGTGCCAGCAGCTTGGAGACAGGGAAGTATGGCTACACCTTC. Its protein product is CASSLETGKYGYTF.

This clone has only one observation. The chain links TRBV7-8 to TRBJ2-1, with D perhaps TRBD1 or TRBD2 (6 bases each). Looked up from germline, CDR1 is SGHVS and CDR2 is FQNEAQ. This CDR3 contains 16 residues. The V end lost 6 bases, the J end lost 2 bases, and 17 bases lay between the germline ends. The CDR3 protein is CASRRPGGATYNEQFF. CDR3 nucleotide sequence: TGTGCCAGCAGAAGACCCGGGGGCGCAACCTACAATGAGCAGTTCTTC.

CDR3 DNA sequence: TGTGCCAGCAGCTTAGTCTCGGGACAGGGGGGAGAGACCCAGTACTTC. Residues: CASSLVSGQGGETQYF. The chain couples TRBV11-2 to TRBJ2-5; 11 bases align to TRBD1. The V and J ends lost 1 base and 4 bases, in that order; junction bases with no gene match: 5. CDR3 size: 16 residues. CDR1 and CDR2 (germline): SGHAT, FQNNGV. Full variable domain (outside the CDR3, taken from reference TRBV11-2 and TRBJ2-5): EAGVAQSPRYKIIEKRQSVAFWCNPISGHATLYWYQQILGQGPKLLIQFQNNGVVDDSQLPKDRFSAERLKGVDSTLKIQPAKLEDSAVYLCASSLVSGQGGETQYFGPGTRLLVL.

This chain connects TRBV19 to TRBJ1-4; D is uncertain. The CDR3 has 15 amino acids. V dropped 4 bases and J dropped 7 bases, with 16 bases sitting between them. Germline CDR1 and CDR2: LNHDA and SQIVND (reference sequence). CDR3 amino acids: CASSTRPATGEKLFF. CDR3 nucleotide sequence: TGTGCCAGTAGTACCAGACCGGCGACGGGTGAAAAACTGTTTTTT.

As DNA, the CDR3 is TGTGCCAGCAGCCCACAGGGGGACACCGGGGAGCTGTTTTTT. Its translation is CASSPQGDTGELFF. The chain carries TRBV7-3 and TRBJ2-2; 8 bases agree with TRBD1. CDR3 length: 14 amino acids. Germline CDR1 SGHTA, CDR2 FQGTGA. The V segment lost 5 bases and the J segment 3 bases; nucleotides outside the gene matches: 2.

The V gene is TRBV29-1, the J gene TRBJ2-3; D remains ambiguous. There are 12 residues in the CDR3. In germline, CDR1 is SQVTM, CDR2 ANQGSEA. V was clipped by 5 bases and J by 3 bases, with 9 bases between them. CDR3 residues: CSVTDGTDTQYF. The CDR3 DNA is TGCAGCGTTACCGACGGAACAGATACGCAGTATTTT.

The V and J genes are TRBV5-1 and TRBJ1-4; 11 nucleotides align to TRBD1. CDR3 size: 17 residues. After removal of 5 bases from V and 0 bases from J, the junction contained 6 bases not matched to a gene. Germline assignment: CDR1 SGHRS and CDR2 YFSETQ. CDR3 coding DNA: TGCGCCAGCAGTGTGGACAGGGGGCAAGCAACTAATGAAAAACTGTTTTTT. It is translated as CASSVDRGQATNEKLFF.

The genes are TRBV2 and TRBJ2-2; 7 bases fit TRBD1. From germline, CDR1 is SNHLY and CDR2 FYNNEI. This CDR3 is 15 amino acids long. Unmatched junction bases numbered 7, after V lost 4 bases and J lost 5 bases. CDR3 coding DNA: TGTGCCAGCAGTGGACAGGGCATGAGGACCGGGGAGCTGTTTTTT. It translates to CASSGQGMRTGELFF.

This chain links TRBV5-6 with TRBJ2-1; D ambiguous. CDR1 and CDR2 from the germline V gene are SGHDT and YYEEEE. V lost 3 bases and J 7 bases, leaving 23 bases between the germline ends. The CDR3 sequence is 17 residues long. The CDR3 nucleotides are TGTGCCAGCAGCTCCGTAAAGAGGACCGACCGACGGAATGAGCAGTTCTTC. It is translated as CASSSVKRTDRRNEQFF.

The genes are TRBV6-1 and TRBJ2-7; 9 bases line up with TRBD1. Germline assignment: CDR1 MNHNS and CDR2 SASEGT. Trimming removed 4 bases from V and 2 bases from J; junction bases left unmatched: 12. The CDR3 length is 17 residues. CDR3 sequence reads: CASSAINMGQGAYEQYF. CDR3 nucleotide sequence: TGTGCCAGCAGTGCCATCAACATGGGACAGGGTGCCTACGAGCAGTACTTC.